Each of the 15 T cell receptor beta chains below was sequenced from the same sample in a study of CD8+CD57+ T cells in acquired aplastic anemia. Researchers used genomic DNA as the template to profile TCR beta VDJ and CDR3. One entry per CDR3 protein results from TCRdb running MiXCR on the reads. The table shows about 160,000 distinct CDR3 sequences, with around 48% occurring only once. Sequencing was done on patients that had shown CD8+CD57+ cell expansion by flow cytometry. Input material: sorted CD4+, CD8+, or CD8+CD57+ T cells (not recorded which) from PBMCs. The receptor source for this set is a human donor with aplastic anemia.

The CDR3 region has the DNA TGCAGTGCTAGGGACAGTCCGCCCTACGAGCAGTACTTC. It codes for CSARDSPPYEQYF. This sequence joins TRBV20-1 and TRBJ2-7; weak D call: TRBD1 (6 bases). CDR1 is DFQATT and CDR2 is SNEGSKA in the germline V gene (reference sequence). The CDR3 totals 13 residues. The ends were cut back, 3 bases at V and 2 bases at J, with 11 bases in the middle.

The chain joins TRBV5-6 to TRBJ1-1; TRBD1 matches 12 bases. The CDR3 spans 16 residues. After removal of 4 bases from V and 1 base from J, the junction contained 5 bases not matched to a gene. Looked up from germline, CDR1 is SGHDT and CDR2 is YYEEEE. Here the CDR3 reads CASSPWDRGQNTEAFF. The CDR3 nucleotides are TGTGCCAGCAGCCCCTGGGACAGGGGGCAGAACACTGAAGCTTTCTTT.

The chain combines TRBV24-1 with TRBJ1-2; 9 bases are shared with TRBD1. Germline V gives CDR1 KGHDR, CDR2 SFDVKD. The CDR3 is 15 residues long. Losses at the gene ends were 7 bases for V and 6 bases for J; bases not matched to a gene: 11. In DNA form, the CDR3 reads TGTGCCACCAGGGCCCCCACAGGGGGCGGAGATGGCTACACCTTC. Translated, it gives CATRAPTGGGDGYTF.

With respect to this clonotype: This could be a read error, since a much larger clone is one nucleotide away. V usage is TRBV10-3 and J usage is TRBJ1-1; D unclear. Germline-derived CDR1 and CDR2 are ENHRY and SYGVKD. The ends were cut back, 10 bases at V and 1 base at J, with 16 bases in the middle. The CDR3 is 14 amino acids. The CDR3 spells CASTSASRNTEAFF. The CDR3 region has the DNA TGTGCCAGCACCTCGGCCAGCCGGAACACTGAAGCTTTCTTT.

This clonotype was seen a handful of times. V is TRBV2 and J is TRBJ1-2, with D possibly TRBD1 on 6 matching bases. This CDR3 comprises 15 residues. Looked up from germline, CDR1 is SNHLY and CDR2 is FYNNEI. Trimming took off 4 bases at V and 1 base at J, with 13 bases between the two ends. The CDR3 region has the DNA TGTGCCAGCAGTGCCTCAGGGGTAGTTAACTATGGCTACACCTTC. Residues: CASSASGVVNYGYTF.

This clonotype was counted once. This chain links TRBV7-2 with TRBJ2-7, with 11 bases identical to TRBD2. In germline, CDR1 is SGHTA, CDR2 FQGNSA. V was pared by 4 bases and J by 5 bases, with 4 bases of the junction left unmatched. The CDR3 sequence is 14 residues long. CDR3: CASSSPGLADEQYF. The CDR3 DNA is TGTGCCAGCAGCTCCCCGGGACTAGCGGACGAGCAGTACTTC.

This clonotype was seen a single time. The chain combines TRBV2 with TRBJ2-5; no definite D call. The CDR3 has 13 residues. V lost 6 bases to trimming and J lost 2 bases, with 10 bases between them. Germline-derived CDR1 and CDR2 are SNHLY and FYNNEI. The CDR3: CASSKDGQETQYF. The DNA for the CDR3 is TGTGCCAGCAGCAAGGATGGACAAGAGACCCAGTACTTC.

The sample holds many counts of this clonotype. The chain combines TRBV6-4 with TRBJ1-2; perhaps TRBD1 as D (5 bases). Trimming shortened V by 6 bases and J by 8 bases, and 13 bases separated the two germline ends. Germline assignment: CDR1 MRHNA and CDR2 SNTAGT. This CDR3 region has 12 residues. The CDR3 protein is CASRKGQGGYTF. The CDR3 bases are TGTGCCAGCAGGAAGGGGCAAGGAGGCTACACCTTC.

This clonotype was detected many times. This sequence joins TRBV10-3 and TRBJ2-7, with 9 positions matching TRBD1. The CDR3 totals 17 residues. Germline assignment: CDR1 ENHRY and CDR2 SYGVKD. V lost 8 bases, J lost 0 bases, and 14 bases stayed unmatched. CDR3 sequence reads: CAIRGQGFSGGSYEQYF. The CDR3 nucleotides are TGTGCCATCCGGGGACAGGGATTCAGCGGAGGCTCCTACGAGCAGTACTTC.

Note on this clonotype: Without the conserved terminal phenylalanine or tryptophan, this CDR3 likely stems from a read error. The V gene is TRBV9, the J gene TRBJ2-5; no reliable D call. The CDR3 length is 12 residues. In germline, CDR1 is SGDLS, CDR2 YYNGEE. Trimming took 0 bases from V and 7 from J, leaving 7 bases between them. DNA for the CDR3: TGTGCCAGCAGCGTAGCTGGTGGGACCCAGTACCTC. Protein sequence: CASSVAGGTQYL.

The chain is built from TRBV20-1 and TRBJ2-3; D is unresolved. This CDR3 is 12 amino acids long. With 3 bases removed from V and 6 bases from J, the gap between germline ends came to 10 bases. The germline CDR1 and CDR2 sequences are DFQATT and SNEGSKA (reference sequence). The CDR3 DNA reads TGCAGTGCTAGGAAAAGTTCGGATACGCAGTATTTT. It specifies CSARKSSDTQYF.

This clonotype has a handful of counts. J is TRBJ1-1 and V is TRBV10-3; D remains unclear. Trimming removed 11 bases from V and 1 base from J, with 8 bases in between. Germline loops: CDR1 ENHRY, CDR2 SYGVKD. The CDR3 is 11 amino acids. CDR3 loop: CAARQNTEAFF. The CDR3 DNA sequence: TGTGCCGCCCGACAGAACACTGAAGCTTTCTTT.

The V gene is TRBV20-1, the J gene TRBJ2-7; D may be TRBD2 (5 bases). Trimming removed 0 bases from V and 7 bases from J, with 7 bases in between. Germline CDR1 is DFQATT and CDR2 is SNEGSKA (reference sequence). The CDR3 is made up of 11 amino acids. The chain's CDR3 is CSARELEEQYF. The CDR3 coding sequence is TGCAGTGCTAGAGAACTAGAGGAGCAGTACTTC.

V usage is TRBV4-1 and J usage is TRBJ2-7; possibly TRBD2 for D (6 bases). V was shortened by 1 base and J by 5 bases, with 21 bases between the two germline ends. Germline V gene lookup returns CDR1 MGHRA and CDR2 YSYEKL. This CDR3 has 17 residues. The CDR3 reads CASSQVTPGVGRNEQYF. The CDR3 DNA sequence: TGCGCCAGCAGCCAAGTCACCCCGGGGGTGGGGAGGAACGAGCAGTACTTC.

This clonotype occurred many times. The CDR3 region has the DNA TGTGCCAGCAGCTTAGATGGGGACAGGGGTCCTGAAGCTTTCTTT. Translated, it gives CASSLDGDRGPEAFF. V and J are TRBV11-2 and TRBJ1-1; 10 bases align to TRBD1. CDR1 SGHAT and CDR2 FQNNGV come from the germline V gene. The CDR3 runs to 15 residues. The J segment lost 6 bases and the V segment lost 0 bases, leaving 4 bases of the junction unmatched. Full variable domain (missing parts from reference TRBV11-2 and TRBJ1-1): EAGVAQSPRYKIIEKRQSVAFWCNPISGHATLYWYQQILGQGPKLLIQFQNNGVVDDSQLPKDRFSAERLKGVDSTLKIQPAKLEDSAVYLCASSLDGDRGPEAFFGQGTRLTVV.